This is a list of T cell receptor beta chains from one sample in a study of cytomegalovirus exposure and HLA in healthy donors. Some clones are missing from TCRdb's copy, which holds only in-frame ones; the method was immunoSEQ multiplex PCR. The sample contains more than 140,000 clones, roughly 82% of which appear only once. The material sequenced was PBMCs. These receptors were obtained from a man aged 18 to 30 in good health and CMV-seropositive. CDR3s include the opening cysteine and the closing phenylalanine or tryptophan. The D gene is left open where the match is weak. The size field is filled for only some rows; it gives once, few, many or a size class.

CDR3aa: CASSISGGNTEAFF; CDR3nt: TGTGCCAGTAGTATCAGCGGGGGGAACACTGAAGCTTTCTTT; abundance: few; v_gene: TRBV19; d_gene: .; j_gene: TRBJ1-1
CDR3aa: CASTERPGGELFF; CDR3nt: TGTGCCAGTACCGAAAGGCCGGGCGGGGAGCTGTTTTTT; abundance: .; v_gene: TRBV19; d_gene: .; j_gene: TRBJ2-2
CDR3aa: CASSLGQYGGTDTQYF; CDR3nt: TGTGCCAGCTCACTGGGACAGTACGGGGGCACAGATACGCAGTATTTT; abundance: .; v_gene: TRBV18; d_gene: TRBD1; j_gene: TRBJ2-3
CDR3aa: CASSSNREPLLEDF; CDR3nt: TGTGCCAGCAGTTCGAACCGGGAACCCCTGCTAGAGGACTTC; abundance: .; v_gene: TRBV7-9; d_gene: .; j_gene: TRBJ2-7
CDR3aa: CASSYSTGGDEQYF; CDR3nt: TGTGCCAGCAGTTACTCGACAGGGGGCGACGAGCAGTACTTC; abundance: .; v_gene: TRBV6-6; d_gene: TRBD1; j_gene: TRBJ2-7
CDR3aa: CASSFPPGGYTF; CDR3nt: TGTGCCAGCAGCTTCCCCCCCGGTGGCTACACCTTC; abundance: .; v_gene: TRBV5-6; d_gene: .; j_gene: TRBJ1-2
CDR3aa: CASRLKIWPGNTIYF; CDR3nt: TGTGCCAGCAGGTTAAAGATTTGGCCAGGAAACACCATATATTTT; abundance: .; v_gene: TRBV28; d_gene: .; j_gene: TRBJ1-3
CDR3aa: CASSLAVTGGANEQFF; CDR3nt: TGCGCCAGCAGCTTGGCGGTGACAGGGGGCGCGAATGAGCAGTTCTTC; abundance: .; v_gene: TRBV5-1; d_gene: TRBD1; j_gene: TRBJ2-1
CDR3aa: CASSLAGEDQPQHF; CDR3nt: TGTGCCAGCAGTTTAGCAGGGGAAGATCAGCCCCAGCATTTT; abundance: once; v_gene: TRBV27; d_gene: .; j_gene: TRBJ1-5
CDR3aa: CAWSPGQRNEKLFF; CDR3nt: TGTGCCTGGAGTCCGGGACAGAGGAATGAAAAACTGTTTTTT; abundance: .; v_gene: TRBV30; d_gene: TRBD1; j_gene: TRBJ1-4
CDR3aa: CASSPHRDGNYGYTF; CDR3nt: TGCGCCAGCAGTCCCCACAGGGACGGGAACTATGGCTACACCTTC; abundance: .; v_gene: TRBV23-1; d_gene: .; j_gene: TRBJ1-2
CDR3aa: CASSLVPSGSYEQYF; CDR3nt: TGTGCCAGCAGCTTGGTCCCTAGCGGGAGTTACGAGCAGTACTTC; abundance: .; v_gene: TRBV5-5; d_gene: TRBD2; j_gene: TRBJ2-7
CDR3aa: CASSNRGLSYEQYF; CDR3nt: TGTGCCAGCAGTAACAGGGGGCTTTCCTACGAGCAGTACTTC; abundance: .; v_gene: TRBV28; d_gene: TRBD1; j_gene: TRBJ2-7
CDR3aa: CASSVGPGGETQYF; CDR3nt: TGTGCCAGCAGCGTAGGGCCGGGAGGGGAGACCCAGTACTTC; abundance: .; v_gene: TRBV9; d_gene: TRBD2; j_gene: TRBJ2-5
CDR3aa: CATSVGGPSYEQYF; CDR3nt: TGTGCCACCAGCGTGGGGGGGCCCTCCTACGAGCAGTACTTC; abundance: .; v_gene: TRBV15; d_gene: .; j_gene: TRBJ2-7
CDR3aa: CASSTTGQPQHF; CDR3nt: TGTGCCAGCAGTACCACAGGTCAGCCCCAGCATTTT; abundance: .; v_gene: TRBV28; d_gene: .; j_gene: TRBJ1-5
CDR3aa: CASSLGGGNYGYTF; CDR3nt: TGTGCCAGCAGCTTAGGGGGAGGGAACTATGGCTACACCTTC; abundance: .; v_gene: TRBV7-9; d_gene: .; j_gene: TRBJ1-2
CDR3aa: CASSRPRTGGEKLFF; CDR3nt: TGCGCCAGCAGCCGTCCGAGGACAGGGGGCGAAAAACTGTTTTTT; abundance: few; v_gene: TRBV4-1; d_gene: TRBD1; j_gene: TRBJ1-4
CDR3aa: CASRQVSSYEQYF; CDR3nt: TGTGCCAGCAGACAGGTCAGCTCCTACGAGCAGTACTTC; abundance: .; v_gene: TRBV6-6; d_gene: .; j_gene: TRBJ2-7
CDR3aa: CASRPAALYGYTF; CDR3nt: TGTGCCAGTAGGCCGGCAGCGCTCTATGGCTACACCTTC; abundance: .; v_gene: TRBV19; d_gene: .; j_gene: TRBJ1-2